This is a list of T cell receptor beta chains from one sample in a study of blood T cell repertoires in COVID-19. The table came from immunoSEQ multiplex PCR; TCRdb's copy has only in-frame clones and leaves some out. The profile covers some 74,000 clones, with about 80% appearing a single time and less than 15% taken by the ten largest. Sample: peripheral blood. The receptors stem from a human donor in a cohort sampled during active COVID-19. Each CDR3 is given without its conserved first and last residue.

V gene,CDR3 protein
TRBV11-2,ASSSRVGSATNEKLF
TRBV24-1,ATSETGTGAYEQY
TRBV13,ASSAREDSGNTIY
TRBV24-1,ATSAQGAHDEQY
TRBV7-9,ASRLAGYNEQF
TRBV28,ASSLLANTYEQY
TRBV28,ASSLSGGGGNQPQH
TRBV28,ASSPRTGSNQPQH
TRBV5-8,ASSLSGVYGYT
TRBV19,ASSILFTAEHTEAF